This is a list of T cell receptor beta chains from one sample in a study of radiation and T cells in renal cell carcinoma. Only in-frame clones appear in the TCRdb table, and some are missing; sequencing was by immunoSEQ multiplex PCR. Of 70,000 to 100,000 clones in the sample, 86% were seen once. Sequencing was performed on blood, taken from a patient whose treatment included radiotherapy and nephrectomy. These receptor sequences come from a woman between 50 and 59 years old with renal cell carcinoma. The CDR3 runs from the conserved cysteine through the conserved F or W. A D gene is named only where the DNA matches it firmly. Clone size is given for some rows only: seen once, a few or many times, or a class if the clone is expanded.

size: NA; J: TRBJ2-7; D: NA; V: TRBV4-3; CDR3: CASSQEGARDYEQYF; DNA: TGCGCCAGCAGCCAAGAAGGTGCGAGGGACTACGAGCAGTACTTC
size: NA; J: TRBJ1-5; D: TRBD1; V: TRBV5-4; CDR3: CASSSQGASQPQHF; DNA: TGTGCCAGCAGTTCACAGGGGGCGAGTCAGCCCCAGCATTTT
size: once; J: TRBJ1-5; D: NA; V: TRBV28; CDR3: CAADLGGQPQHF; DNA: TGTGCCGCCGACCTCGGCGGTCAGCCCCAGCATTTT
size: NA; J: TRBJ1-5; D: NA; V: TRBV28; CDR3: CASSSGIYSNQPQHF; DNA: TGTGCCAGCAGTTCAGGAATATATAGCAATCAGCCCCAGCATTTT
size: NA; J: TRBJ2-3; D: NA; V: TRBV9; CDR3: CASSGTSGTQYF; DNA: TGTGCCAGCAGCGGGACTTCGGGTACGCAGTATTTT
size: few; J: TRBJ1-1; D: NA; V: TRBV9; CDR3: CASSVDGHPGAFF; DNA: TGTGCCAGCAGCGTAGACGGACACCCAGGAGCTTTCTTT
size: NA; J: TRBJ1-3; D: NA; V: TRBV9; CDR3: CASSVGGSLHLGNTIYF; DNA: TGTGCCAGCAGCGTAGGGGGCAGCCTACACCTAGGAAACACCATATATTTT
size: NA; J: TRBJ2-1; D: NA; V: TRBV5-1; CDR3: CASSLVGELTSSYNEQFF; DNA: TGCGCCAGCAGCTTGGTCGGGGAATTAACTAGCTCCTACAATGAGCAGTTCTTC
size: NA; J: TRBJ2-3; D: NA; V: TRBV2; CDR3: CASSSHWGGGAIDTQYF; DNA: TGTGCCAGCAGCTCCCATTGGGGAGGGGGGGCCATAGATACGCAGTATTTT
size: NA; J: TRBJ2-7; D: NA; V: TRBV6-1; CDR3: CASSEFISRDYEQYF; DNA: TGTGCCAGCAGTGAATTCATTTCACGGGACTACGAGCAGTACTTC
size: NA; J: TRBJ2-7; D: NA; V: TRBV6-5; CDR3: CASSQDFQSSYEQYF; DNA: TGTGCCAGCAGTCAAGATTTCCAGAGCTCCTACGAGCAGTACTTC
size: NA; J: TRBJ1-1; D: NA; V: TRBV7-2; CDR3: CASSLQTSEDTEAFF; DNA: TGTGCCAGCAGCCTTCAGACAAGTGAGGACACTGAAGCTTTCTTT
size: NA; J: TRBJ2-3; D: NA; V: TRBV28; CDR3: CASSLHDTQYF; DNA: TGTGCCAGCAGTTTACACGATACGCAGTATTTT
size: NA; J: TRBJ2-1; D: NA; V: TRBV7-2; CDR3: CASSPGWASYNEQFF; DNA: TGTGCCAGCAGCCCCGGGTGGGCCTCCTACAATGAGCAGTTCTTC
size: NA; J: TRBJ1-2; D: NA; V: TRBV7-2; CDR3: CASSSRRLNYGYTF; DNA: TGTGCCAGCAGCTCCAGGAGACTAAACTATGGCTACACCTTC
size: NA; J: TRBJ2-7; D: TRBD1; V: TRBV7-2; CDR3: CASSSRTGGSYEQYF; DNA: TGTGCCAGCAGCTCAAGGACAGGGGGCTCCTACGAGCAGTACTTC
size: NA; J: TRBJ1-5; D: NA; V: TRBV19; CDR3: CASSSRGGNQPQHF; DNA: TGTGCCAGTAGTAGTAGGGGGGGAAATCAGCCCCAGCATTTT
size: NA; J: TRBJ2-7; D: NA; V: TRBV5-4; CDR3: CASSLSLLTPNF; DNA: TGTGCCAGCAGCTTGTCCCTCCTTACCCCAAACTTC
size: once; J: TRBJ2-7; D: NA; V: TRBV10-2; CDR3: CASSESSEHEQYF; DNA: TGCGCCAGCAGTGAGTCCAGCGAGCACGAGCAGTACTTC